This T cell receptor (beta chain) was documented in a study of regulatory T cells in long-lasting Graves disease. Study in general: Graves' patients with a new diagnosis had received antithyroid drugs under 3 months. Study-wide points: Clonotypes that were public and shared totalled fewer than 3,500 in persistent patients versus about 1,000 in new patients.

Arm-PCR of CDR3 regions and iRepertoire HTBI primers were the basis on which TCR beta libraries were built. TCRdb processed the multiplex PCR reads anew with MiXCR; each CDR3 protein has one entry. Among about 420,000 distinct CDR3 sequences listed, about a sixth were seen once. The sample's time point: newly diagnosed GD, antithyroid drugs for less than 3 months. PBMCs were the source of the RNA used for TCR sequencing. This CDR3 comprises 14 residues. The V gene's germline CDR1 is LNHDA and CDR2 SQIVND (reference sequence). V was shortened by 4 bases and J by 0 bases, with 6 bases between the two germline ends. This clonotype was found many times. The antigen is not known. The same sample was also studied in work on T cells in Graves' hyperthyroidism and ophthalmopathy. That investigation notes: Uncontrolled infection, other autoimmune disease, pregnancy or lactation barred patients from enrollment. First-round RT-PCR of the TCR CDR3 relied on the HTBI primer set.

The rearrangement joins TRBV19 to TRBJ2-2, with D uncertain. The starting material was peripheral blood mononuclear cells (PBMCs), obtained at new diagnosis, from a patient treated with antithyroid drugs. The receptor was derived from a woman aged 18-35 years with Graves disease. CDR3 in amino acids: CASSTDANTGELFF. The CDR3 nucleotides read TGTGCCAGTAGTACCGACGCGAACACCGGGGAGCTGTTTTTT.